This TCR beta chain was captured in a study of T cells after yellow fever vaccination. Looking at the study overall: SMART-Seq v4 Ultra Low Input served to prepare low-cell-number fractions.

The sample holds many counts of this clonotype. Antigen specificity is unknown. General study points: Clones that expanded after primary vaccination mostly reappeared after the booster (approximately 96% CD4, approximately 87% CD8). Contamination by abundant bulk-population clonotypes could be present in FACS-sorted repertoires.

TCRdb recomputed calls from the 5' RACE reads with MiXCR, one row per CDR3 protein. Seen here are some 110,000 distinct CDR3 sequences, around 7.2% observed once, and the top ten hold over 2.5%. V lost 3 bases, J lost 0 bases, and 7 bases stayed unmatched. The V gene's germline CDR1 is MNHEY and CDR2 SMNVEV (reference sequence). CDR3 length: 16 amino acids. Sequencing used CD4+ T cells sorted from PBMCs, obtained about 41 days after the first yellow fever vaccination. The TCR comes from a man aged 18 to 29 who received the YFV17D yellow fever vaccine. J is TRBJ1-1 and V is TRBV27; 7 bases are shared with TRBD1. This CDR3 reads CASSFYRGRMNTEAFF. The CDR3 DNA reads TGTGCCAGCAGTTTTTACAGGGGTAGAATGAACACTGAAGCTTTCTTT.